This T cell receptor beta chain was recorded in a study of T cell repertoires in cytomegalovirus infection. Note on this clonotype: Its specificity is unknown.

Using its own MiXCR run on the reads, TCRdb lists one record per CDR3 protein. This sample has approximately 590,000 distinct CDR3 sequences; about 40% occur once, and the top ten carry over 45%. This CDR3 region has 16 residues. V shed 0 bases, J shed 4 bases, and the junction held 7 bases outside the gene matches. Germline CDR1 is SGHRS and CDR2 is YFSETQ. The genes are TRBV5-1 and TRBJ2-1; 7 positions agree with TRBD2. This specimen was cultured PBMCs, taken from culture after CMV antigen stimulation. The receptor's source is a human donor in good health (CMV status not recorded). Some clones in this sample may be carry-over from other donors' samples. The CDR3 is CASSLGAGVIYNEQFF. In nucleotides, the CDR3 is TGCGCCAGCAGCTTGGGGGCGGGAGTCATATACAATGAGCAGTTCTTC.